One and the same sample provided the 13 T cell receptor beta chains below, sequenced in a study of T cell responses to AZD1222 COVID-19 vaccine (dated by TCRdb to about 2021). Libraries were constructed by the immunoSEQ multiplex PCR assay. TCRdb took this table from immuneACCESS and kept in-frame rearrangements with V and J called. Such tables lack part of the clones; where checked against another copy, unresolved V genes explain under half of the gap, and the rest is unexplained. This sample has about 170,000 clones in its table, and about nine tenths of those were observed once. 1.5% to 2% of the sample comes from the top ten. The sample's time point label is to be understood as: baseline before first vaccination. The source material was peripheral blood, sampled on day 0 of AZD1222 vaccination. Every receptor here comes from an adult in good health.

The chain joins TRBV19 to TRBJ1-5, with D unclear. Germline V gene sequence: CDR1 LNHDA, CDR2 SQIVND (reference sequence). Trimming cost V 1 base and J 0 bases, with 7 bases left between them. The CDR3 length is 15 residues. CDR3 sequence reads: CASSIVGFSNQPQHF. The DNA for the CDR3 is TGTGCCAGTAGTATAGTCGGATTTAGCAATCAGCCCCAGCATTTT.

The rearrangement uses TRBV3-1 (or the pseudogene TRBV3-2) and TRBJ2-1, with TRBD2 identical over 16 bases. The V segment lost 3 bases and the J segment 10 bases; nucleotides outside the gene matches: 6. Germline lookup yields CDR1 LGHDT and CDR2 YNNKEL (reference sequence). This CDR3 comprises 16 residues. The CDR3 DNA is TGTGCCAGCAGCCACGGGACTAGCGGGAGGGGGTCGGAGCAGTTCTTC. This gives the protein CASSHGTSGRGSEQFF.

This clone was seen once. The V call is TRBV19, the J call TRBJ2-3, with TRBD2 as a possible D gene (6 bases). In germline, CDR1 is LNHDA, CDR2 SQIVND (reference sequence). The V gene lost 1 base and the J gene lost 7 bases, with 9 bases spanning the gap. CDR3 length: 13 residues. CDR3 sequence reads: CASSIAGVNTQYF. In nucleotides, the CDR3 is TGTGCCAGTAGTATAGCGGGAGTGAATACGCAGTATTTT.

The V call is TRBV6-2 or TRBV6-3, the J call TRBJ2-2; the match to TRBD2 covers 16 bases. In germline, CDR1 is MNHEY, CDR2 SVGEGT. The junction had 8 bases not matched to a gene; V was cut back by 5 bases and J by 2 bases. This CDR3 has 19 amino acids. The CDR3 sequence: CASSDPGTSGGANTGELFF. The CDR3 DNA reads TGTGCCAGCAGTGACCCCGGGACTAGCGGGGGGGCAAACACCGGGGAGCTGTTTTTT.

The CDR3 loop reads CASSSLSSYEQYF. As DNA, the CDR3 is TGTGCCAGCAGTTCTCTGAGCTCCTACGAGCAGTACTTC. The chain couples TRBV27 to TRBJ2-7; the D is unclear. The CDR3 runs to 13 residues. CDR1 is MNHEY and CDR2 is SMNVEV in the germline V gene (reference sequence). V lost 4 bases and J 0 bases, leaving 7 bases between the germline ends.

DNA for the CDR3: TGTGCCAGCAGCTTATGGGGGTTCGGAAACACCATATATTTT. It encodes CASSLWGFGNTIYF. The chain has TRBV7-9 and TRBJ1-3, with a possible D match to TRBD1 (5 bases). The CDR3 consists of 14 residues. In germline, CDR1 is SEHNR, CDR2 FQNEAQ (reference sequence). Trimming stripped 2 bases from V and 4 bases from J, with 9 bases between.

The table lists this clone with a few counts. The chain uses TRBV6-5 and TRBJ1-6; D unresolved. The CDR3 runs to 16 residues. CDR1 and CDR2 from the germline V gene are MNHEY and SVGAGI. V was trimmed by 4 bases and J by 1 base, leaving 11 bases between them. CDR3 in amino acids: CASSLFRESYNSPLHF. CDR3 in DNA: TGTGCCAGCAGTTTATTTAGGGAGTCCTATAATTCACCCCTCCACTTT.

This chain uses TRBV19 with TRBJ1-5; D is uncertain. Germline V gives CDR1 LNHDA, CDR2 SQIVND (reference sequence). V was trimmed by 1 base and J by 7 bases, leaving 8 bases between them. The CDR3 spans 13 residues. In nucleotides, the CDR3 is TGTGCCAGTAGTATAGGAGGGAAGCAGCCCCAGCATTTT. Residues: CASSIGGKQPQHF.

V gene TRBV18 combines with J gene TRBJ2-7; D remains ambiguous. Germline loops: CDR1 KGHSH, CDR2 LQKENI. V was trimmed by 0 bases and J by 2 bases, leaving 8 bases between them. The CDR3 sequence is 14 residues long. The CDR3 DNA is TGTGCCAGCTCACCACCGAAGAACCCCTACGAGCAGTACTTC. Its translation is CASSPPKNPYEQYF.

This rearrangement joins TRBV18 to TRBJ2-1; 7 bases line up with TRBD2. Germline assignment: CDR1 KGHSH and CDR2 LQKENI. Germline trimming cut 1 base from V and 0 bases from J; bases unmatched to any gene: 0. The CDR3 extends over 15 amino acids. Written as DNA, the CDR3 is TGTGCCAGCTCACCACGGGGGGGCTCCTACAATGAGCAGTTCTTC. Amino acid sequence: CASSPRGGSYNEQFF.

CDR3 sequence: CASSSPGLAGDRYNEQFF. The CDR3 DNA follows: TGTGCCAGCAGCTCCCCGGGACTAGCGGGAGATCGGTACAATGAGCAGTTCTTC. The chain recombines TRBV7-2 with TRBJ2-1, with TRBD2 matching 14 bases. Germline loops: CDR1 SGHTA, CDR2 FQGNSA. This CDR3 contains 18 residues. V was pared by 4 bases and J by 4 bases, with 9 bases of the junction left unmatched.

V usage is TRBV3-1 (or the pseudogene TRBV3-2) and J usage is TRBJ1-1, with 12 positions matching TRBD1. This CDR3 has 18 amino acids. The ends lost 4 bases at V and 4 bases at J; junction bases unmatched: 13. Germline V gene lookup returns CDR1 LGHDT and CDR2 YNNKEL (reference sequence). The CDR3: CASSPQPGQGAFGTEAFF. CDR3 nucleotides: TGTGCCAGCAGCCCCCAGCCGGGACAGGGGGCGTTCGGCACTGAAGCTTTCTTT.

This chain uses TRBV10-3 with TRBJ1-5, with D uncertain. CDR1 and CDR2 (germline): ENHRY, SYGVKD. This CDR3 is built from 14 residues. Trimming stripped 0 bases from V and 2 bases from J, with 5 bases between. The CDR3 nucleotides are TGTGCCATCAGTGAGTCGGACGGCAATCAGCCCCAGCATTTT. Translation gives CAISESDGNQPQHF.